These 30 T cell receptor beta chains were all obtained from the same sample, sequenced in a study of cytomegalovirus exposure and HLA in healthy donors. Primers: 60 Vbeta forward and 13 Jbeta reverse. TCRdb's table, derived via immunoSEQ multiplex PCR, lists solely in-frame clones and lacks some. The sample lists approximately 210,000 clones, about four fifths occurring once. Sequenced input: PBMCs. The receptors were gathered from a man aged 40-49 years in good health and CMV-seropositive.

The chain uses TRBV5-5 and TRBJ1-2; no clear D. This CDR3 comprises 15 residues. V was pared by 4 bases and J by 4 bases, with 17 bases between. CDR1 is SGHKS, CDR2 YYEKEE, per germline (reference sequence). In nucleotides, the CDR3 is TGTGCCAGCAGCGCGGGTGCAGGAGCTCTCTATGGCTACACCTTC. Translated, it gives CASSAGAGALYGYTF.

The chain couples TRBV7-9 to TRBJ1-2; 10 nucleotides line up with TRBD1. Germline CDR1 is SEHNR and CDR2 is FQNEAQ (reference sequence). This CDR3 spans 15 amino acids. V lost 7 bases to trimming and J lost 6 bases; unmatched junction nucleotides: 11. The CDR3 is CASTQMGTGDNGYTF. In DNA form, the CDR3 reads TGTGCCAGCACCCAGATGGGGACAGGGGACAATGGCTACACCTTC.

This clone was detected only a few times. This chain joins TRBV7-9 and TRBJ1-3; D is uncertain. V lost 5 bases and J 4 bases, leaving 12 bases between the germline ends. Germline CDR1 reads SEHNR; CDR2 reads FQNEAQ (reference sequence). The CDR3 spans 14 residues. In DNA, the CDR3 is TGTGCCAGCAGCCCAACAATGCCGGGAAACACCATATATTTT. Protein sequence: CASSPTMPGNTIYF.

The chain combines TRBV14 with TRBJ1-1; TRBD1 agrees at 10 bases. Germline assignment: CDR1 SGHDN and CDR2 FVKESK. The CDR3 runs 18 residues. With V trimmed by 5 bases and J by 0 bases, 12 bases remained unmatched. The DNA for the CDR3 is TGTGCCAGCAGCTTCCGTTCGTGGGACAGGGGAGTGAACACTGAAGCTTTCTTT. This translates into CASSFRSWDRGVNTEAFF.

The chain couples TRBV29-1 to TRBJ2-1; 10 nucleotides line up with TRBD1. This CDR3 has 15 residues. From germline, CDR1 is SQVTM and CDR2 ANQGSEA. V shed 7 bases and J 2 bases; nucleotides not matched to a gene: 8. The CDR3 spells CSARDRGRPYNEQFF. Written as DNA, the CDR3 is TGCAGCGCCCGGGACAGGGGAAGGCCCTACAATGAGCAGTTCTTC.

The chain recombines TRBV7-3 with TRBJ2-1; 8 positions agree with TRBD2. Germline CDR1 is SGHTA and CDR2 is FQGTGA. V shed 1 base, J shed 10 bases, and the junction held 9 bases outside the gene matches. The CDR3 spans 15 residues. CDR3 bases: TGTGCCAGCAGCTTAAGTGCTAGCGGGTGGGGGGAGCAGTTCTTC. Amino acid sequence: CASSLSASGWGEQFF.

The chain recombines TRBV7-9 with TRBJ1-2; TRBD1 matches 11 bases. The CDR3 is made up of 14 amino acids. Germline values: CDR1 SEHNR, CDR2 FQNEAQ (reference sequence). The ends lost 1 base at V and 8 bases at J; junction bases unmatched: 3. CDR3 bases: TGTGCCAGCAGCTTAGGGACAGGGGGCGTCGGCTACACCTTC. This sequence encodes CASSLGTGGVGYTF.

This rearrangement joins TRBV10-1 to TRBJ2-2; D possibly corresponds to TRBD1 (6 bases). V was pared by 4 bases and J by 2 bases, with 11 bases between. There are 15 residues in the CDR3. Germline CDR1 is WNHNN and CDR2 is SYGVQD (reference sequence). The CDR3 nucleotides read TGCGCCAGCAGTGCAGGGGACGGTAACACCGGGGAGCTGTTTTTT. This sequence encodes CASSAGDGNTGELFF.

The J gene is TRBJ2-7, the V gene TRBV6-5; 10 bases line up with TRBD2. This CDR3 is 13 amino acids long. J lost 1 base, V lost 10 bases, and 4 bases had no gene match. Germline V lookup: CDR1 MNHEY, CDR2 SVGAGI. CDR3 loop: CATGLAASYEQYF. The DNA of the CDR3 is TGTGCCACCGGACTAGCGGCTTCCTACGAGCAGTACTTC.

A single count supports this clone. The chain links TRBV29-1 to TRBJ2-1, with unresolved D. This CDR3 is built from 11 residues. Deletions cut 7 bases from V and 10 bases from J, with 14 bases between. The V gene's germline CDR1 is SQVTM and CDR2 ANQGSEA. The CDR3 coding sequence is TGCAGCGCCTCCCCTGGCCAGGAGCAGTTCTTC. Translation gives CSASPGQEQFF.

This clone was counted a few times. The CDR3 protein is CASSQTGYTEAFF. CDR3 DNA sequence: TGCGCCAGCAGCCAAACAGGGTACACTGAAGCTTTCTTT. This sequence joins TRBV5-1 and TRBJ1-1, with D perhaps TRBD1 (6 bases). Trimming took off 4 bases at V and 3 bases at J, with 10 bases between the two ends. CDR3 length: 13 residues. Germline V lookup: CDR1 SGHRS, CDR2 YFSETQ. Based on the CDR3 plus reference TRBV5-1 and TRBJ1-1, the full variable domain is KAGVTQTPRYLIKTRGQQVTLSCSPISGHRSVSWYQQTPGQGLQFLFEYFSETQRNKGNFPGRFSGRQFSNSRSEMNVSTLELGDSALYLCASSQTGYTEAFFGQGTRLTVV.

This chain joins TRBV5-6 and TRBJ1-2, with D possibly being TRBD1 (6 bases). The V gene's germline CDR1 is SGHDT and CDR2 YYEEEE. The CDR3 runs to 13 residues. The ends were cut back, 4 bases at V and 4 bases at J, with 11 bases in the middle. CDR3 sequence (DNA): TGTGCCAGCAGCCCCCGGACAGTCTATGGCTACACCTTC. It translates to CASSPRTVYGYTF.

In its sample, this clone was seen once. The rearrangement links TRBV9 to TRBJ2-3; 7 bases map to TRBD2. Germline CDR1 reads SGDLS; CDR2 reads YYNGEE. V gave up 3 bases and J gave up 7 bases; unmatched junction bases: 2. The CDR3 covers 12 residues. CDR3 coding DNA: TGTGCCAGCAGCGGACTAGCAAATACGCAGTATTTT. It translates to CASSGLANTQYF.

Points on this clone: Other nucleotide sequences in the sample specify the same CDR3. DNA of the CDR3: TGTGCCAGCAGTTCGTCCTACGAGCAGTACTTC. Protein: CASSSSYEQYF. The chain links TRBV27 to TRBJ2-7; D unclear. V was clipped by 4 bases and J by 1 base, with 2 bases between them. CDR1 MNHEY and CDR2 SMNVEV come from the germline V gene (reference sequence). The CDR3 length is 11 residues.

Here the CDR3 reads CASSPGQVFDEQFF. CDR3 nucleotide sequence: TGCGCCAGCAGCCCGGGACAGGTTTTTGATGAGCAGTTCTTC. The J gene is TRBJ2-1, the V gene TRBV5-1; 8 bases match TRBD1. CDR3 size: 14 residues. With 4 bases clipped from V and 8 bases from J, the junction kept 8 bases outside the gene matches. From germline, CDR1 is SGHRS and CDR2 YFSETQ.

The CDR3: CASSFGTAYEQYF. The CDR3 DNA reads as TGTGCCAGCAGCTTCGGGACAGCCTACGAGCAGTACTTC. The gene calls are TRBV11-2 and TRBJ2-7; 7 bases map to TRBD1. This CDR3 is 13 amino acids long. The V gene end was trimmed by 3 bases and the J gene end by 2 bases; junction bases not matched to a gene: 1. Germline lookup yields CDR1 SGHAT and CDR2 FQNNGV.

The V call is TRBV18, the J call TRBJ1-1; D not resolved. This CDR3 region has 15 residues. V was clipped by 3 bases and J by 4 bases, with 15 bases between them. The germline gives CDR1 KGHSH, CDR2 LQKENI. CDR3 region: CASSPADPRSTEAFF. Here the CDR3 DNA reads TGTGCCAGCTCACCGGCAGATCCTAGGAGCACTGAAGCTTTCTTT.

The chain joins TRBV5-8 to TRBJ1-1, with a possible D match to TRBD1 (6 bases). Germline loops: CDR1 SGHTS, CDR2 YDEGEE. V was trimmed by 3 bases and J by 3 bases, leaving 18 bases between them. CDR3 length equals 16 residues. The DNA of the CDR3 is TGTGCCAGCAGCTCCTGGACAGCGAGTGTGGACACTGAAGCTTTCTTT. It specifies CASSSWTASVDTEAFF.

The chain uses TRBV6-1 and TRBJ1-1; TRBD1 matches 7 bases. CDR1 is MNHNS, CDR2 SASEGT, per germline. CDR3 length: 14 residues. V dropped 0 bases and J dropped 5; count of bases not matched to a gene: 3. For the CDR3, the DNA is TGTGCCAGCAGTGAAGCGCCAGGGGGAACTGAAGCTTTCTTT. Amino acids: CASSEAPGGTEAFF.

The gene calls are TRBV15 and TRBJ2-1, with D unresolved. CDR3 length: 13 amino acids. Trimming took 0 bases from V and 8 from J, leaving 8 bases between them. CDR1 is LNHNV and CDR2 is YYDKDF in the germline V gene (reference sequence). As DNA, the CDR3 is TGTGCCACCAGCAGAGATCTAATCGATGAGCAGTTCTTC. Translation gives CATSRDLIDEQFF. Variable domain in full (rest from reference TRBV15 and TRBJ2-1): DAMVIQNPRYQVTQFGKPVTLSCSQTLNHNVMYWYQQKSSQAPKLLFHYYDKDFNNEADTPDNFQSRRPNTSFCFLDIRSPGLGDTAMYLCATSRDLIDEQFFGPGTRLTVL.

This chain's CDR3 is CARSGTGGLGDEQFF. CDR3 in DNA: TGTGCCAGAAGCGGGACAGGAGGTCTTGGTGATGAGCAGTTCTTC. The chain recombines TRBV2 with TRBJ2-1, with D perhaps TRBD1 (8 bases). The V end lost 9 bases, the J end lost 8 bases, and 23 bases lay between the germline ends. The V gene's germline CDR1 is SNHLY and CDR2 FYNNEI. This CDR3 contains 15 residues. Full variable domain (missing parts from reference TRBV2 and TRBJ2-1): EPEVTQTPSHQVTQMGQEVILRCVPISNHLYFYWYRQILGQKVEFLVSFYNNEISEKSEIFDDQFSVERPDGSNFTLKIRSTKLEDSAMYFCARSGTGGLGDEQFFGPGTRLTVL.

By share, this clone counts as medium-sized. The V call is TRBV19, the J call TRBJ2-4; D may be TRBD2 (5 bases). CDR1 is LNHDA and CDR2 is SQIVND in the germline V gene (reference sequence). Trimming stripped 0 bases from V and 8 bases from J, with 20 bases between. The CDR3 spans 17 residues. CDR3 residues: CASSIDLYGLAGDIQYF. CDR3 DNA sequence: TGTGCCAGTAGTATAGATCTTTACGGCCTAGCCGGGGACATTCAGTACTTC. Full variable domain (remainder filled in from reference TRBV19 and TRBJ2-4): DGGITQSPKYLFRKEGQNVTLSCEQNLNHDAMYWYRQDPGQGLRLIYYSQIVNDFQKGDIAEGYSVSREKKESFPLTVTSAQKNPTAFYLCASSIDLYGLAGDIQYFGAGTRLSVL.

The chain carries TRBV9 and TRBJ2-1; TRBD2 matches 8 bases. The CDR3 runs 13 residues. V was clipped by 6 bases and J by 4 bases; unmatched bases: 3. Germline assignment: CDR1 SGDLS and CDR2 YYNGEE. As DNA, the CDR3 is TGTGCCAGCACGTCGGGAGGGTACAATGAGCAGTTCTTC. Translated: CASTSGGYNEQFF. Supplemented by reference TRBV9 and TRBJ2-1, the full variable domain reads DSGVTQTPKHLITATGQRVTLRCSPRSGDLSVYWYQQSLDQGLQFLIQYYNGEERAKGNILERFSAQQFPDLHSELNLSSLELGDSALYFCASTSGGYNEQFFGPGTRLTVL.

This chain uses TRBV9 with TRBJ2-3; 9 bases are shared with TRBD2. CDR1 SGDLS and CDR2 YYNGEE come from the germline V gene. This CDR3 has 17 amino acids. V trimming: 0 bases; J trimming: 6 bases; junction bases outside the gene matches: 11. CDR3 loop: CASSVVGSSGRPDTQYF. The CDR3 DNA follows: TGTGCCAGCAGCGTAGTGGGGAGTAGCGGGAGACCGGATACGCAGTATTTT.

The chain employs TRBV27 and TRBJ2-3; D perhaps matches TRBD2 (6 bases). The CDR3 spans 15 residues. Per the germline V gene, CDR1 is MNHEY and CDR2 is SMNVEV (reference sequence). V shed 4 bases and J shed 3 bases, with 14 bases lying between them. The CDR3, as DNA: TGTGCCAGCAGTTGGGAGTGGGGGAGGACAGATACGCAGTATTTT. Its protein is CASSWEWGRTDTQYF.

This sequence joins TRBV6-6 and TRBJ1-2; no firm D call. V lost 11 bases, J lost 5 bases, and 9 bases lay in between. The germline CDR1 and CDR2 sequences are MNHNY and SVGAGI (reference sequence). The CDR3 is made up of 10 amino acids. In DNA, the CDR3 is TGTGCCGCCCAGGCGTATGGCTACACCTTC. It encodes CAAQAYGYTF.

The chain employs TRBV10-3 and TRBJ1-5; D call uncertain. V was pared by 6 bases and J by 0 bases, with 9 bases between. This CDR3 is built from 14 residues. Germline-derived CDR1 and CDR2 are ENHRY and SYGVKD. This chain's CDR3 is CAIRDDYSNQPQHF. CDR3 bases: TGTGCCATCAGGGACGACTATAGCAATCAGCCCCAGCATTTT.

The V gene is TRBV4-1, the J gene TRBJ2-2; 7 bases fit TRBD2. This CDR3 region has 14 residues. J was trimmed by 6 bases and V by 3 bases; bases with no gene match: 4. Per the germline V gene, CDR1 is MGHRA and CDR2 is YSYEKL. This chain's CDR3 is CASSHPTSAGELFF. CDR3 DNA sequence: TGCGCCAGCAGCCACCCCACTAGCGCCGGGGAGCTGTTTTTT.

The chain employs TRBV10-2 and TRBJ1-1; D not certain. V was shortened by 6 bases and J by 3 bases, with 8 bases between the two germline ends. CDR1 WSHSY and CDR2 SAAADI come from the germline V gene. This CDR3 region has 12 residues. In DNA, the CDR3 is TGCGCCAGCAGGGTTCGGGACACTGAAGCTTTCTTT. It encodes CASRVRDTEAFF.

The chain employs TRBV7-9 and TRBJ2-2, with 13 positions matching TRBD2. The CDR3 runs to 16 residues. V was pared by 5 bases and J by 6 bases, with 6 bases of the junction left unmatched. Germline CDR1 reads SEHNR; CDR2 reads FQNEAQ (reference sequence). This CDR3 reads CASSAGLAGVAGELFF. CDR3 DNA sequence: TGTGCCAGCAGCGCCGGACTAGCGGGAGTGGCCGGGGAGCTGTTTTTT.